This T cell receptor (beta chain) was sequenced for a study of blood T cells in healthy people across ages. Turning to this clonotype: Its antigen is not identified.

Study-level points and caveats: Per-million-T-cell TCR beta diversity fell roughly linearly with age.

CDR3 length equals 14 residues. The germline V gene has CDR1 SNHLY and CDR2 FYNNEI. Trimming cost V 8 bases and J 0 bases, with 14 bases left between them. PCR was performed a second time for about 6 to 12 cycles using a sample-barcoded 5' primer and a J-beta primer mix. TCRdb re-derived calls from the 5' RACE reads in MiXCR, one entry per CDR3 protein. The profile shows a few hundred thousand distinct CDR3 sequences, roughly a quarter of them singletons. These data also formed part of another study, on T cells of mothers and their children. That report adds: Every mother supplied over 8 million TCR beta CDR3 reads and every child approximately 2.8 million.

The sample consisted of blood. This TCR was sampled from a boy aged 2 to 10 in good health. The genes are TRBV2 and TRBJ2-7; the D gene is possibly TRBD2 (7 bases). The CDR3 is CASVLGGPSYEQYF. For the CDR3, the DNA is TGTGCCAGCGTGTTGGGGGGGCCCTCCTACGAGCAGTACTTC. Full variable domain (outside the CDR3, taken from reference TRBV2 and TRBJ2-7): EPEVTQTPSHQVTQMGQEVILRCVPISNHLYFYWYRQILGQKVEFLVSFYNNEISEKSEIFDDQFSVERPDGSNFTLKIRSTKLEDSAMYFCASVLGGPSYEQYFGPGTRLTVT.